One sample yielded the 21 T cell receptor beta chains listed below, sequenced in a study of blood T cell repertoires in COVID-19. Assay: immunoSEQ multiplex PCR; the TCRdb copy retains only in-frame clones and omits some. Among more than 150,000 clones listed, approximately 87% were seen once. The sequenced sample was peripheral blood. The receptors here all came from a woman in her 70s with COVID-19, enrolled during active disease.

The chain uses TRBV3-1 (or the pseudogene TRBV3-2) and TRBJ2-7; 7 nucleotides match TRBD1. V trimming: 5 bases; J trimming: 2 bases; junction bases outside the gene matches: 6. This CDR3 is 14 amino acids long. Germline lookup yields CDR1 LGHDT and CDR2 YNNKEL (reference sequence). The DNA of the CDR3 is TGTGCCAGCAGCTCCCCGGGACAGACCTACGAGCAGTACTTC. This sequence encodes CASSSPGQTYEQYF.

This rearrangement joins TRBV19 to TRBJ1-2; 7 positions agree with TRBD1. Germline loops: CDR1 LNHDA, CDR2 SQIVND (reference sequence). This CDR3 spans 15 amino acids. The junction had 9 bases not matched to a gene; V was cut back by 4 bases and J by 4 bases. The CDR3 coding sequence is TGTGCCAGTAGTACGACCACAGGGGACTCCTATGGCTACACCTTC. Protein sequence: CASSTTTGDSYGYTF.

In DNA form, the CDR3 reads TGTGCCAGCAGCCAAGCCTTACAGACGAACACTGAAGCTTTCTTT. This sequence encodes CASSQALQTNTEAFF. The gene calls are TRBV3-1 (or the pseudogene TRBV3-2) and TRBJ1-1; D unresolved. In germline, CDR1 is LGHDT, CDR2 YNNKEL (reference sequence). V was clipped by 1 base and J by 1 base, with 10 bases between them. This CDR3 has 15 residues.

The chain couples TRBV21-1 to TRBJ2-2; whether TRBD1, the table's D call, matches the DNA was not checked. TRBV21-1 is flagged as a pseudogene. The CDR3 loop spans 16 amino acids. For the CDR3, the DNA is TGTGCCATTCTCTCGGGACAGGGGGCTGTCACCGGGGAGCTGTTTTTT. Protein sequence: CAILSGQGAVTGELFF.

The chain carries TRBV19 and TRBJ1-2; 11 bases are a match to TRBD1. Germline CDR1 and CDR2: LNHDA and SQIVND (reference sequence). The CDR3 length is 15 residues. With V trimmed by 6 bases and J by 3 bases, 6 bases remained unmatched. The CDR3 region is CASRGTGGIDYGYTF. The DNA of the CDR3 is TGTGCCAGTAGGGGGACAGGGGGTATTGACTATGGCTACACCTTC.

Concerning this clone: One junction end does not reproduce the germline sequence, and a read error may be involved. This chain uses TRBV7-9 with TRBJ1-5; D might be TRBD1 (5 bases). Germline CDR1 is SEHNR and CDR2 is FQNEAQ (reference sequence). This CDR3 has 16 amino acids. The CDR3 reads CASTLRTLQGNQPQHF. The DNA of the CDR3 is TGTGCCAGCACCTTACGGACACTTCAGGGCAATCAGCCCCAGCATTTT. The full variable domain, with the rest looked up from reference TRBV7-9 and TRBJ1-5, is DTGVSQNPRHKITKRGQNVTFRCDPISEHNRLYWYRQTLGQGPEFLTYFQNEAQLEKSRLLSDRFSAERPKGSFSTLEIQRTEQGDSAMYLCASTLRTLQGNQPQHFGDGTRLSIL.

The chain has TRBV28 and TRBJ2-7; D not certain. The V end lost 2 bases, the J end lost 2 bases, and 7 bases lay between the germline ends. From germline, CDR1 is MDHEN and CDR2 SYDVKM. This CDR3 spans 13 amino acids. This CDR3 reads CASSLTSAYEQYF. For the CDR3, the DNA is TGTGCCAGCAGTTTAACCTCGGCCTACGAGCAGTACTTC.

The rearrangement uses TRBV2 and TRBJ1-3, with TRBD1 as a possible D gene (6 bases). V gave up 6 bases and J gave up 1 base, with 13 bases separating them. This CDR3 is built from 15 residues. Per germline, CDR1 SNHLY and CDR2 FYNNEI. CDR3 sequence (DNA): TGTGCCAGCAGGGCACAGGGATTTTCTGGAAACACCATATATTTT. Its translation: CASRAQGFSGNTIYF.

This chain connects TRBV25-1 to TRBJ2-1, with 8 bases matching TRBD2. V dropped 4 bases and J dropped 6; count of bases not matched to a gene: 5. The V gene's germline CDR1 is MGHDK and CDR2 SYGVNS. The CDR3 runs to 14 residues. In DNA form, the CDR3 reads TGTGCCAGCAGTGGGGATCGGGAGGGCAATGAGCAGTTCTTC. Residues: CASSGDREGNEQFF.

The chain joins TRBV7-9 to TRBJ2-3, with a possible D match to TRBD2 (5 bases). The V end lost 7 bases, the J end lost 2 bases, and 16 bases lay between the germline ends. Germline CDR1 SEHNR, CDR2 FQNEAQ (reference sequence). This CDR3 is 15 amino acids long. The CDR3 reads CASTLLRGNTDTQYF. As DNA, the CDR3 is TGTGCCAGCACCCTATTGAGAGGGAACACAGATACGCAGTATTTT.

The rearrangement joins TRBV6-6 to TRBJ1-1, with 10 bases fitting TRBD1. J was trimmed by 10 bases and V by 2 bases; bases with no gene match: 7. The V gene's germline CDR1 is MNHNY and CDR2 SVGAGI (reference sequence). There are 14 residues in the CDR3. DNA for the CDR3: TGTGCCAGCAGTTACGCCGGGACAGGGGAAGGAGCTTTCTTT. Its translation is CASSYAGTGEGAFF.

This clone occurred once. The chain uses TRBV3-1 (or the pseudogene TRBV3-2) and TRBJ2-1; D might be TRBD1 (6 bases). This CDR3 has 17 residues. V lost 1 base, J lost 7 bases, and 20 bases lay in between. Per germline, CDR1 LGHDT and CDR2 YNNKEL (reference sequence). The chain's CDR3 is CASSQVMGLAQGNEQFF. Written as DNA, the CDR3 is TGTGCCAGCAGCCAAGTTATGGGGCTTGCCCAGGGGAATGAGCAGTTCTTC.

This chain links TRBV9 with TRBJ2-2; perhaps TRBD2 as D (6 bases). The CDR3 sequence is 15 residues long. CDR1 and CDR2 (germline): SGDLS, YYNGEE. Trimming removed 0 bases at V and 2 bases at J, with 8 bases between. The CDR3 coding sequence is TGTGCCAGCAGCGTAGCTAGCGTCAACACCGGGGAGCTGTTTTTT. Protein product: CASSVASVNTGELFF.

The chain links TRBV6-1 to TRBJ2-7; TRBD1 agrees at 7 bases. The CDR3 is made up of 15 amino acids. Germline-derived CDR1 and CDR2 are MNHNS and SASEGT. V lost 2 bases to trimming and J lost 3 bases; unmatched junction nucleotides: 7. This CDR3 is CASSEMGQILYEQYF. The CDR3 DNA sequence: TGTGCCAGCAGTGAAATGGGACAGATCCTCTACGAGCAGTACTTC.

CDR3 amino acids: CASTRLAGYRTGELFF. CDR3 nucleotides: TGTGCCAGCACCCGACTAGCGGGATATCGGACCGGGGAGCTGTTTTTT. V and J are TRBV5-6 and TRBJ2-2, with 11 bases that match TRBD2. V lost 6 bases to trimming and J lost 5 bases; unmatched junction nucleotides: 9. The CDR3 contains 16 residues. Germline lookup yields CDR1 SGHDT and CDR2 YYEEEE.

The V and J genes are TRBV30 and TRBJ1-1; weak D call: TRBD1 (6 bases). The V end was cut by 2 bases, the J end by 1 base, with 17 bases between. This CDR3 comprises 16 residues. Germline V gene data show CDR1 as GTSNPN and CDR2 as SVGIG (reference sequence). The CDR3 sequence is CAWSPTGVGGNTEAFF. The CDR3, as DNA: TGTGCCTGGAGTCCCACAGGCGTAGGGGGGAACACTGAAGCTTTCTTT.

The rearrangement joins TRBV6-5 to TRBJ2-1; 7 bases are a match to TRBD1. The germline V gene encodes CDR1 MNHEY and CDR2 SVGAGI. Losses at the gene ends were 6 bases for V and 7 bases for J; bases not matched to a gene: 12. This CDR3 contains 15 residues. The CDR3: CASRAVAGGLNEQFF. The CDR3 coding sequence is TGTGCCAGCAGGGCTGTGGCAGGGGGTTTAAATGAGCAGTTCTTC.

The chain is built from TRBV24-1 and TRBJ2-4; unclear D gene. This CDR3 is 14 amino acids long. Germline CDR1 KGHDR, CDR2 SFDVKD. The V end lost 2 bases, the J end lost 4 bases, and 8 bases lay between the germline ends. The CDR3 nucleotides are TGTGCCACCAGTGATTCTTTCGTGAAAAACATTCAGTACTTC. Amino acids: CATSDSFVKNIQYF.

The V gene is TRBV27, the J gene TRBJ2-2; 14 positions agree with TRBD2. There are 18 residues in the CDR3. Germline CDR1 and CDR2: MNHEY and SMNVEV (reference sequence). Trimming cost V 2 bases and J 7 bases; bases outside gene matches: 9. The CDR3 DNA sequence: TGTGCCAGCAGTTTACTACCCGGGACTAGCGGGAGAGGCGGGGAGCTGTTTTTT. Its protein product is CASSLLPGTSGRGGELFF.

This chain connects TRBV7-9 to TRBJ1-1; unclear D gene. CDR1 is SEHNR, CDR2 FQNEAQ, per germline (reference sequence). V dropped 1 base and J dropped 1 base, with 7 bases sitting between them. The CDR3 has 14 amino acids. Written as DNA, the CDR3 is TGTGCCAGCAGCTTAGGCGCACCGAACACTGAAGCTTTCTTT. Its protein product is CASSLGAPNTEAFF.

The chain is built from TRBV5-1 and TRBJ1-2; 11 nucleotides line up with TRBD1. With V trimmed by 3 bases and J by 6 bases, 4 bases remained unmatched. The germline CDR1 and CDR2 sequences are SGHRS and YFSETQ. The CDR3 has 14 amino acids. For the CDR3, the DNA is TGCGCCAGCAGCTCCGGGACAGGGGGTAATGGCTACACCTTC. Protein: CASSSGTGGNGYTF.